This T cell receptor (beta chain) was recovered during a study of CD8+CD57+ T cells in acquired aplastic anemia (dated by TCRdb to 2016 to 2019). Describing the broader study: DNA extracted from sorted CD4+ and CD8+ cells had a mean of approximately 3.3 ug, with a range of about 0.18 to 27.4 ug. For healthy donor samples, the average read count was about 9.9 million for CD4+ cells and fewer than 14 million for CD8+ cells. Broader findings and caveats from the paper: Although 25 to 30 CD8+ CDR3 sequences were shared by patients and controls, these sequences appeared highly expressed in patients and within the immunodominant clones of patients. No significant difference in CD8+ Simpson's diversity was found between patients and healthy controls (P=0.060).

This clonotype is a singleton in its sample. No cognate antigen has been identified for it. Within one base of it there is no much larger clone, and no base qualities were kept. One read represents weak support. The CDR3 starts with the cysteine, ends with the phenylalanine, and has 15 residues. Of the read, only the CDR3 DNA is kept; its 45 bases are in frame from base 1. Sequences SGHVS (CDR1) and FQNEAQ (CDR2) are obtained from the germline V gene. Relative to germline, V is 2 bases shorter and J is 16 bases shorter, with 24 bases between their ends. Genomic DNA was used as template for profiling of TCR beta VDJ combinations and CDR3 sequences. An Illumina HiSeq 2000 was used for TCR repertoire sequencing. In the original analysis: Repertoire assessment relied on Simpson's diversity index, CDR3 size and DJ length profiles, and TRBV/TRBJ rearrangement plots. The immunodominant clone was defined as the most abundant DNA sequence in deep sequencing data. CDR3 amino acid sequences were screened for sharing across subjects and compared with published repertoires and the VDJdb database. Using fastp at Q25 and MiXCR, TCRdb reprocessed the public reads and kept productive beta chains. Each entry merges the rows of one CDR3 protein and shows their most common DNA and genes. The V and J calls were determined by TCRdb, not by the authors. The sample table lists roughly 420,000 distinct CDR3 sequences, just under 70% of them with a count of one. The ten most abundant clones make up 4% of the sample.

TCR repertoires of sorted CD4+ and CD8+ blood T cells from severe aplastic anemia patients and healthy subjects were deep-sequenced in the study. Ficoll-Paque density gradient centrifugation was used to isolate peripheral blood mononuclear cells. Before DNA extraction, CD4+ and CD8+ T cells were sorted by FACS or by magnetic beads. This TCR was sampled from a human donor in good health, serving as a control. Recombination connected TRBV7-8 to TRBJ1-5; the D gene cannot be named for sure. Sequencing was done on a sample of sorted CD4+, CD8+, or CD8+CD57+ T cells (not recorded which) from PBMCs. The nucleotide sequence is TGTGCCAGCAGCTTAATTTCGAACACTGAAGCTTTCTTTCATTTT. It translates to CASSLISNTEAFFHF.